This TCR beta chain appears in the sequencing data of a study of T cell responses to AZD1222 COVID-19 vaccine. General study results and limits: Donors, mostly white British, included more females; clonal diversity was possibly underestimated. A reported finding is that nearly half of spike-specific TCRs target unmutated variant regions.

For this clone: Its specificity is not known.

Germline values: CDR1 SGHNT, CDR2 YENEEA. The CDR3 extends over 15 amino acids. Between the trimmed V and J ends, which lost 3 bases and 3 bases, there was a span of 13 bases. Profiling relied on immunoSEQ multiplex PCR, and the TCRdb table lists in-frame clones only, not all of them. The sample contains around 160,000 clones, approximately 89% of which appear only once. This chain connects TRBV11-3 to TRBJ2-3; weak D call: TRBD2 (6 bases). The sequences come from peripheral blood, collected on day 0 of AZD1222 vaccination. This clonotype was sampled from an adult in good health. The CDR3 loop is CASSFGGARTDTQYF. CDR3 nucleotide sequence: TGTGCCAGCAGCTTTGGAGGGGCACGGACAGATACGCAGTATTTT.